These 28 T cell receptor beta chains share one sample of origin, sequenced in a study of CD8 T cells in Susac syndrome. RNA was extracted with the RNeasy kit, and a quantity of 0.5 to 1 ug was reverse transcribed using random hexamers. One entry per CDR3 protein results from TCRdb running MiXCR on the immunoSEQ multiplex PCR reads. The sample includes tens of thousands of distinct CDR3 sequences, 95% to 97% of them seen just once. Sequencing was carried out using CD8+ T cells from PBMCs. The origin of the receptors is a human donor with Susac syndrome.

Only one count was recorded for this clonotype. The chain carries TRBV3-1 and TRBJ2-3; D gene uncertain. With 6 bases removed from V and 0 bases from J, the gap between germline ends came to 4 bases. Germline V gene lookup returns CDR1 LGHDT and CDR2 YNNKEL (reference sequence). The CDR3 is 12 amino acids. In nucleotides, the CDR3 is TGTGCCAGCAGTGCAAGCACAGATACGCAGTATTTT. Protein sequence: CASSASTDTQYF.

The chain employs TRBV9 and TRBJ1-1, with D perhaps matching TRBD1 (5 bases). CDR1 is SGDLS, CDR2 YYNGEE, per germline. V gave up 3 bases and J gave up 2 bases, with 14 bases separating them. The CDR3 has 15 residues. Here the CDR3 reads CASSAGGTTNTEAFF. As DNA, the CDR3 is TGTGCCAGCAGCGCGGGGGGGACCACAAACACTGAAGCTTTCTTT.

The genes are TRBV15 and TRBJ2-4; no firm D call. V was cut by 6 bases and J by 3 bases, with 9 bases left in between. The germline CDR1 and CDR2 sequences are LNHNV and YYDKDF (reference sequence). This CDR3 has 13 amino acids. The CDR3 loop is CATRTGHKNIQYF. CDR3 nucleotide sequence: TGTGCCACCAGGACCGGCCACAAAAACATTCAGTACTTC.

The chain couples TRBV28 to TRBJ1-5; tentatively, D is TRBD1 (6 bases). Trimming shortened V by 5 bases and J by 3 bases, and 11 bases separated the two germline ends. The CDR3 is made up of 14 amino acids. The germline V gene has CDR1 MDHEN and CDR2 SYDVKM. The CDR3 reads CASSPGTINQPQHF. The CDR3 DNA follows: TGTGCCAGCAGTCCCGGGACAATCAATCAGCCCCAGCATTTT.

V and J are TRBV7-2 and TRBJ1-6; D perhaps matches TRBD1 (5 bases). Germline V gene data show CDR1 as SGHTA and CDR2 as FQGNSA. The V and J ends lost 6 bases and 7 bases respectively, with 16 bases between them. This CDR3 contains 15 residues. The CDR3 DNA reads as TGTGCCAGCAGAGCAGGGCCGGGGAGGAATTCACCCCTCCACTTT. It yields the protein CASRAGPGRNSPLHF.

The V gene is TRBV5-8, the J gene TRBJ2-7; no firm D call. Germline V gives CDR1 SGHTS, CDR2 YDEGEE. The CDR3 runs to 12 residues. With 4 bases removed from V and 2 bases from J, the gap between germline ends came to 7 bases. The CDR3 here is CASSPYPYEQYF. As DNA, the CDR3 is TGTGCCAGCAGCCCTTACCCCTACGAGCAGTACTTC.

The chain combines TRBV15 with TRBJ2-5; D gene uncertain. Germline V gene sequence: CDR1 LNHNV, CDR2 YYDKDF (reference sequence). This CDR3 contains 15 residues. V lost 5 bases to trimming and J lost 1 base, with 14 bases between them. The CDR3: CATSVPITPQETQYF. CDR3 DNA: TGTGCCACCAGCGTACCTATTACGCCCCAAGAGACCCAGTACTTC.

V usage is TRBV29-1 and J usage is TRBJ1-2; D unresolved. With 0 bases removed from V and 4 bases from J, the gap between germline ends came to 18 bases. The germline V gene has CDR1 SQVTM and CDR2 ANQGSEA. The CDR3 sequence is 16 residues long. The CDR3 sequence is CSVEDRKGSAGYGYTF. The CDR3 DNA is TGCAGCGTTGAAGATCGTAAGGGCAGCGCGGGCTATGGCTACACCTTC.

Only one count was recorded for this clonotype. V and J are TRBV20-1 and TRBJ2-7; 8 bases match TRBD1. This CDR3 region has 12 residues. The germline gives CDR1 DFQATT, CDR2 SNEGSKA (reference sequence). With V trimmed by 5 bases and J by 4 bases, 4 bases remained unmatched. The CDR3 bases are TGCAGTGCTCACAGGGGGGAATACGAGCAGTACTTC. Its translation: CSAHRGEYEQYF.

This chain connects TRBV5-6 to TRBJ1-2; 8 bases agree with TRBD1. CDR1 is SGHDT, CDR2 YYEEEE, per germline. The CDR3 has 13 amino acids. After removal of 3 bases from V and 8 bases from J, the junction contained 6 bases not matched to a gene. The CDR3 nucleotides are TGTGCCAGCAGCTCAGGACAGGGACAGGGCTACACCTTC. Translating it yields CASSSGQGQGYTF. The full variable domain, completed using reference TRBV5-6 and TRBJ1-2, is DAGVTQSPTHLIKTRGQQVTLRCSPKSGHDTVSWYQQALGQGPQFIFQYYEEEERQRGNFPDRFSGHQFPNYSSELNVNALLLGDSALYLCASSSGQGQGYTFGSGTRLTVV.

This rearrangement joins TRBV27 to TRBJ1-2; 8 nucleotides line up with TRBD1. Losses at the gene ends were 7 bases for V and 4 bases for J; bases not matched to a gene: 5. Germline CDR1 and CDR2: MNHEY and SMNVEV (reference sequence). There are 13 residues in the CDR3. The CDR3: CASTGQGTYGYTF. The CDR3 coding sequence is TGTGCCAGCACTGGACAGGGTACCTATGGCTACACCTTC.

This sequence joins TRBV20-1 and TRBJ1-1; D might be TRBD1 (5 bases). Germline values: CDR1 DFQATT, CDR2 SNEGSKA (reference sequence). The CDR3 contains 11 residues. V was pared by 5 bases and J by 4 bases, with 8 bases between. The chain's CDR3 is CSALRVTEAFF. The CDR3 DNA reads as TGCAGTGCTCTCAGGGTCACTGAAGCTTTCTTT.

V and J are TRBV15 and TRBJ2-5; no reliable D call. Germline-derived CDR1 and CDR2 are LNHNV and YYDKDF (reference sequence). The CDR3 is made up of 13 amino acids. V was pared by 0 bases and J by 5 bases, with 7 bases between. The CDR3 region has the DNA TGTGCCACCAGCAGAGATAGAAGGGAGACCCAGTACTTC. Translation: CATSRDRRETQYF.

V and J are TRBV20-1 and TRBJ2-1, with 10 bases lining up with TRBD2. The CDR3 extends over 16 amino acids. With 0 bases clipped from V and 2 bases from J, the junction kept 4 bases outside the gene matches. Per germline, CDR1 DFQATT and CDR2 SNEGSKA (reference sequence). The CDR3 coding sequence is TGCAGTGCTAGAGAAAGGACTAGCGGCCCCTACAATGAGCAGTTCTTC. Translated, it gives CSARERTSGPYNEQFF.

The V gene is TRBV7-9, the J gene TRBJ2-2, with TRBD2 identical over 10 bases. The germline CDR1 and CDR2 sequences are SEHNR and FQNEAQ (reference sequence). This CDR3 contains 17 residues. The V segment lost 3 bases and the J segment 6 bases; nucleotides outside the gene matches: 10. The CDR3 is CASSFSSGSLSSGELFF. The CDR3 nucleotides read TGTGCCAGCAGCTTCTCTAGCGGGAGTTTATCGTCCGGGGAGCTGTTTTTT. The variable domain in full, completed from reference TRBV7-9 and TRBJ2-2, reads DTGVSQNPRHKITKRGQNVTFRCDPISEHNRLYWYRQTLGQGPEFLTYFQNEAQLEKSRLLSDRFSAERPKGSFSTLEIQRTEQGDSAMYLCASSFSSGSLSSGELFFGEGSRLTVL.

The chain links TRBV25-1 to TRBJ2-7, with a weak D call TRBD2 (6 bases). V dropped 4 bases and J dropped 3 bases, with 10 bases sitting between them. Looked up from germline, CDR1 is MGHDK and CDR2 is SYGVNS. This CDR3 region has 13 residues. The CDR3 DNA is TGTGCCAGCAGTGTTCGGAGGGGCTACGAGCAGTACGTC. Translating gives CASSVRRGYEQYV.

V is TRBV12-3 or TRBV12-4 and J is TRBJ1-5; tentative D call: TRBD1 (6 bases). The V end was cut by 6 bases, the J end by 7 bases, with 13 bases between. This CDR3 is built from 13 residues. The CDR3 spells CASSPQGWQPQHF. The CDR3 DNA sequence: TGTGCCAGCAGCCCACAGGGCTGGCAGCCCCAGCATTTT.

This chain joins TRBV6-1 and TRBJ2-7, with D perhaps matching TRBD1 or TRBD2 (5 bases each). Deletions cut 5 bases from V and 3 bases from J, with 20 bases between. This CDR3 contains 16 residues. CDR1 is MNHNS, CDR2 SASEGT, per germline. CDR3 in amino acids: CASSPQGPHDYYEQYV. CDR3 coding DNA: TGTGCCAGCAGTCCTCAGGGTCCCCATGACTACTACGAGCAGTACGTC.

The rearrangement joins TRBV20-1 to TRBJ1-1; D gene uncertain. V lost 6 bases and J lost 4, with 24 bases in between. CDR3 length: 16 residues. Germline assignment: CDR1 DFQATT and CDR2 SNEGSKA (reference sequence). The DNA for the CDR3 is TGCAGTGCCAGACCTCCTACCCGGGAGAATGGCACTGAAGCTTTCTTT. Protein: CSARPPTRENGTEAFF.

V is TRBV28 and J is TRBJ2-3, with 8 bases that match TRBD2. The CDR3 sequence is 15 residues long. Germline CDR1 is MDHEN and CDR2 is SYDVKM. J lost 2 bases, V lost 2 bases, and 3 bases had no gene match. CDR3 sequence (DNA): TGTGCCAGCAGTTTACAGACTAGCGTCACAGATACGCAGTATTTT. Its translation: CASSLQTSVTDTQYF.

The gene calls are TRBV7-9 and TRBJ2-7; 8 bases fit TRBD1. Per germline, CDR1 SEHNR and CDR2 FQNEAQ (reference sequence). CDR3 size: 13 residues. With V trimmed by 3 bases and J by 6 bases, 4 bases remained unmatched. The CDR3 DNA reads TGTGCCAGCAGCTTGAACAGGGGGACCGAGCAGTACTTC. This gives the protein CASSLNRGTEQYF.

V and J are TRBV15 and TRBJ1-1; the D gene is possibly TRBD1 (5 bases). The V end lost 2 bases, the J end lost 1 base, and 11 bases lay between the germline ends. The CDR3 runs to 15 residues. Germline lookup yields CDR1 LNHNV and CDR2 YYDKDF (reference sequence). CDR3 loop: CATSRSLGANTEAFF. For the CDR3, the DNA is TGTGCCACCAGCAGATCTCTCGGGGCGAACACTGAAGCTTTCTTT.

The rearrangement links TRBV9 to TRBJ2-1; TRBD2 agrees at 10 bases. The CDR3 consists of 14 residues. The V gene end was trimmed by 4 bases and the J gene end by 6 bases; junction bases not matched to a gene: 4. Germline CDR1 and CDR2: SGDLS and YYNGEE. The CDR3 bases are TGTGCCAGCAGCCCCGGGACTAGCGTCAATGAGCAGTTCTTC. It translates to CASSPGTSVNEQFF.

This chain connects TRBV29-1 to TRBJ1-2; TRBD1 might be the D (6 bases). Germline V gene data show CDR1 as SQVTM and CDR2 as ANQGSEA. This CDR3 region has 13 residues. Trimming stripped 3 bases from V and 4 bases from J, with 12 bases between. CDR3 protein: CSVDRGLVYGYTF. The DNA for the CDR3 is TGCAGCGTTGACAGGGGTCTCGTCTATGGCTACACCTTC.

The chain couples TRBV4-1 to TRBJ2-3; the match to TRBD2 covers 12 bases. CDR3 size: 16 residues. In germline, CDR1 is MGHRA, CDR2 YSYEKL. V was clipped by 1 base and J by 3 bases; unmatched bases: 2. The CDR3 here is CASSQGLAGGTDTQYF. For the CDR3, the DNA is TGCGCCAGCAGCCAAGGCCTAGCGGGGGGGACAGATACGCAGTATTTT.

In nucleotides, the CDR3 is TGCAGCGTTACCCCCGGGAGTAGGGAGCAGTTCTTC. Translating it yields CSVTPGSREQFF. V gene TRBV29-1 combines with J gene TRBJ2-1, with TRBD2 as a possible D gene (6 bases). There are 12 residues in the CDR3. The germline V and J ends were trimmed by 5 bases and 10 bases, with 15 bases remaining between them. CDR1 is SQVTM, CDR2 ANQGSEA, per germline.

The chain links TRBV20-1 to TRBJ2-7, with 10 nucleotides matching TRBD2. The CDR3 is 12 amino acids. Germline V CDR1 and CDR2: DFQATT, SNEGSKA (reference sequence). Unmatched junction bases numbered 5, after V lost 7 bases and J lost 5 bases. DNA for the CDR3: TGCAGTGTGAGCGGGGGGGCTAACGAGCAGTACGTC. As protein: CSVSGGANEQYV.

The chain recombines TRBV7-2 with TRBJ2-5; the D call may be TRBD1 or TRBD2 (5 bases each). The CDR3 covers 16 residues. Trimming removed 0 bases from V and 4 bases from J, with 15 bases in between. Germline CDR1 SGHTA, CDR2 FQGNSA. The CDR3 DNA follows: TGTGCCAGCAGCTTAGCGCGGAGGCGTCAGGGAGAGACCCAGTACTTC. Translating it yields CASSLARRRQGETQYF.